Listed here are 27 T cell receptor beta chains from one sample, sequenced in a study of T cells in women clearing cervical HPV infection. Sequencing was performed with immunoSEQ multiplex PCR; in TCRdb, only in-frame clones are kept and a portion is missing. The sample has 30,000 to 35,000 clones. Sequenced material: blood buffy coat. The receptors were sampled from a woman aged 18 to 75 with a cervical HPV16 infection that either progressed to CIN3+ or cleared (not recorded which).

Concerning this clone: With the read ending 3 residues before the CDR3 end, the germline J gene is used to fill in that end. The chain couples TRBV2 to TRBJ1-2, with 7 bases fitting TRBD1. Unmatched junction bases numbered 11, after V lost 6 bases and J lost 4 bases. CDR3 size: 15 residues. Germline V gene lookup returns CDR1 SNHLY and CDR2 FYNNEI. The sequenced part of the CDR3 DNA is TGTGCCAGCAGGGGGGACAGTCTCCGCCCCTATGGC. Translation: CASRGDSLRPYG. The CDR3 reads in full as CASRGDSLRPYGYTF.

As to this clone: The junction and the germline gene differ at one end; a read error may be behind it. Read sequence stops 3 residues before the CDR3 end, and the germline J gene provides the missing end. This CDR3 is also generated by other DNA sequences in the sample. The chain recombines TRBV7-9 with TRBJ1-3; the D gene is possibly TRBD1 (6 bases). This CDR3 has 13 residues. Germline values: CDR1 SEHNR, CDR2 FQNEAQ (reference sequence). The sequenced part of the CDR3 DNA is TGTGCCAGCAGCTCCAGGGGTGGAAACACA. Translation gives CASSSRGGNT. The whole CDR3 region reads CASSSRGGNTIYF.

The CDR3 loop reads CASRSGLVINYGYTF. CDR3 DNA, as far as it was read: TGCGCCAGCAGGTCGGGACTGGTAATAAACTATGGC. The chain recombines TRBV5-1 with TRBJ1-2, with D tentatively TRBD1 (5 bases). The read ends 3 residues shy of where the CDR3 ends; the end is completed using the germline J gene. The V and J ends lost 5 bases and 2 bases respectively, with 16 bases between them. Germline V gene lookup returns CDR1 SGHRS and CDR2 YFSETQ. CDR3 length equals 15 residues.

A note on this clone: The missing CDR3 end, 3 residues past where the read stops, is filled in from the germline J gene. V is TRBV7-9 and J is TRBJ1-2; D is unresolved. The germline V gene encodes CDR1 SEHNR and CDR2 FQNEAQ (reference sequence). CDR3 size: 11 residues. V was cut by 3 bases and J by 6 bases, with 5 bases left in between. The CDR3 region is CASSFQDGYTF. The covered CDR3 bases are TGTGCCAGCAGCTTTCAGGATGGC. Full variable domain (rest looked up from reference TRBV7-9 and TRBJ1-2): DTGVSQNPRHKITKRGQNVTFRCDPISEHNRLYWYRQTLGQGPEFLTYFQNEAQLEKSRLLSDRFSAERPKGSFSTLEIQRTEQGDSAMYLCASSFQDGYTFGSGTRLTVV.

As concerns this clone: The DNA ends 3 residues before the CDR3 does, and the rest of the CDR3 is filled in from the germline J gene. V and J are TRBV19 and TRBJ2-4; D gene ambiguous. Trimming pared 5 bases from V and 3 bases from J, leaving 8 bases between. This CDR3 comprises 13 residues. Germline V gives CDR1 LNHDA, CDR2 SQIVND (reference sequence). The sequenced part of the CDR3 DNA is TGTGCCAGTAGTTCCCCCGTCAAAAACATT. This sequence encodes CASSSPVKNI. The complete CDR3 sequence is CASSSPVKNIQYF.

Notes on this clone: The read stops 3 residues short of the end of the CDR3; the missing end is completed from the germline J gene. The chain uses TRBV11-2 and TRBJ2-6; D is unclear. Germline V gives CDR1 SGHAT, CDR2 FQNNGV. This CDR3 is 15 amino acids long. Between the trimmed V and J ends, which lost 0 bases and 3 bases, there was a span of 6 bases. The chain's CDR3 is CASSLEPGGANVLTF. The CDR3 DNA, read in part, is TGTGCCAGCAGCTTAGAACCAGGTGGGGCCAACGTC. Based on the CDR3 plus reference TRBV11-2 and TRBJ2-6, the full variable domain is EAGVAQSPRYKIIEKRQSVAFWCNPISGHATLYWYQQILGQGPKLLIQFQNNGVVDDSQLPKDRFSAERLKGVDSTLKIQPAKLEDSAVYLCASSLEPGGANVLTFGAGSRLTVL.

On this clone itself: The observed sequence ends 3 residues before the CDR3 terminus, with the missing tail filled in from the germline J gene. The chain recombines TRBV5-5 with TRBJ2-1, with 7 bases aligning to TRBD2. CDR1 and CDR2 from the germline V gene are SGHKS and YYEKEE (reference sequence). CDR3 size: 15 residues. The V gene end was trimmed by 2 bases and the J gene end by 1 base; junction bases not matched to a gene: 3. CDR3 sequence reads: CASSFGGGSYNEQFF. Partial CDR3 DNA: TGTGCCAGCAGCTTCGGCGGGGGTTCCTACAATGAG.

Comments on this clone: The read ends 3 residues shy of where the CDR3 ends; the end is completed using the germline J gene. The chain uses TRBV7-9 and TRBJ2-3; TRBD1 aligns across 10 bases. Germline V gives CDR1 SEHNR, CDR2 FQNEAQ (reference sequence). This CDR3 contains 15 residues. Partial CDR3 DNA: TGTGCCAGCAGCTTAGGACAGGGGGCAGGTCAGCCG. It is translated as CASSLGQGAGQP. In full, the CDR3 reads CASSLGQGAGQPQYF.

Points on this clone: The read stops 3 residues short of the end of the CDR3; the missing end is completed from the germline J gene. This sequence joins TRBV20-1 and TRBJ2-3; D might be TRBD1 (6 bases). The CDR3 loop spans 14 amino acids. Germline V gene lookup returns CDR1 DFQATT and CDR2 SNEGSKA (reference sequence). Trimming cost V 3 bases and J 5 bases, with 15 bases left between them. The CDR3 sequence: CSARDRSRGDTQYF. The sequenced part of the CDR3 DNA is TGCAGTGCTAGGGACAGATCAAGAGGAGATACG.

Worth noting for this clone: The missing CDR3 end, 3 residues past where the read stops, is filled in from the germline J gene. The V call is TRBV19, the J call TRBJ1-2; 7 nucleotides agree with TRBD1. The CDR3 contains 14 residues. CDR1 and CDR2 (germline): LNHDA, SQIVND (reference sequence). Germline trimming cut 4 bases from V and 4 bases from J; bases unmatched to any gene: 6. The CDR3 bases that were read are TGTGCCAGTAGTAGTTCGGGACAGATCTATGGC. This sequence encodes CASSSSGQIYG. From start to end, the CDR3 is CASSSSGQIYGYTF.

Remarks on this clone: The read halts 3 residues ahead of the CDR3 end, with the missing end drawn from the germline J gene. The chain carries TRBV11-2 and TRBJ2-1; 7 bases agree with TRBD1. Trimming cost V 4 bases and J 9 bases; bases outside gene matches: 12. The CDR3 consists of 15 residues. Germline CDR1 reads SGHAT; CDR2 reads FQNNGV. CDR3 DNA (partial): TGTGCCAGCAGCTCTCTACGGACAGGAAAGTTTGAG. Translated, it gives CASSSLRTGKFE. The full CDR3 reads CASSSLRTGKFEQFF.

In regard to this clone: Read coverage stops 3 residues before the CDR3 terminus; the germline J gene supplies the remainder. The rearrangement links TRBV7-9 to TRBJ2-3; D ambiguous. The V end lost 9 bases, the J end lost 3 bases, and 7 bases lay between the germline ends. Germline assignment: CDR1 SEHNR and CDR2 FQNEAQ (reference sequence). This CDR3 comprises 11 residues. The CDR3 DNA, read in part, is TGTGCCAGTCAGGTGACAGATACG. Translated: CASQVTDT. The CDR3, in full, reads CASQVTDTQYF.

Note on this clone: The CDR3 end falls 3 residues outside the read, so it is completed with the germline J gene. This chain uses TRBV20-1 with TRBJ1-1, with D possibly matching TRBD1 (6 bases). The CDR3 length is 14 residues. Trimming left V 1 base short and J 4 bases short, with 13 bases between. CDR1 is DFQATT and CDR2 is SNEGSKA in the germline V gene (reference sequence). The CDR3 protein is CSARAPGDTTEAFF. The covered CDR3 bases are TGCAGTGCTAGAGCCCCAGGGGACACCACTGAA.

Remarks on this clone: The CDR3 is cut off 3 residues early in the read; its end comes from the germline J gene. The chain links TRBV18 to TRBJ1-1; D is possibly TRBD1 (5 bases). The CDR3 has 12 residues. Looked up from germline, CDR1 is KGHSH and CDR2 is LQKENI. V was cut by 2 bases and J by 7 bases, with 8 bases left in between. The sequenced part of the CDR3 DNA is TGTGCCAGCTCACCAGGGGGACTTGAA. It codes for CASSPGGLE. In full, the CDR3 is CASSPGGLEAFF. The entire variable domain, with the rest obtained from reference TRBV18 and TRBJ1-1, is as follows: NAGVMQNPRHLVRRRGQEARLRCSPMKGHSHVYWYRQLPEEGLKFMVYLQKENIIDESGMPKERFSAEFPKEGPSILRIQQVVRGDSAAYFCASSPGGLEAFFGQGTRLTVV.

With regard to this clone: The CDR3 extends 3 residues past the end of the read, so its final part is completed from the germline J gene. J is TRBJ2-3 and V is TRBV11-1, with TRBD2 matching 10 bases. The germline V gene encodes CDR1 SGHAT and CDR2 FQDESV (reference sequence). This CDR3 contains 15 residues. The part of the CDR3 DNA that was read is TGTGCCAGCAGCACACTAGCGGGGCCTACAGGGACG. Protein: CASSTLAGPTGT. The entire CDR3 protein reads CASSTLAGPTGTQYF.

This CDR3 reads CASQQGTGNWGPLFF. The part of the CDR3 DNA that was read is TGTGCCAGCCAACAGGGCACTGGGAATTGGGGACCG. The chain joins TRBV5-6 to TRBJ2-2; TRBD1 might be the D (6 bases). Sequencing ends 3 residues short of the CDR3 end; the germline J gene provides the rest. CDR3 length: 15 residues. In germline, CDR1 is SGHDT, CDR2 YYEEEE. The full variable domain, in which reference TRBV5-6 and TRBJ2-2 provide the parts outside the CDR3, is DAGVTQSPTHLIKTRGQQVTLRCSPKSGHDTVSWYQQALGQGPQFIFQYYEEEERQRGNFPDRFSGHQFPNYSSELNVNALLLGDSALYLCASQQGTGNWGPLFFGEGSRLTVL.

As to this clone: The read terminates 3 residues before the CDR3 end, so the remaining end is supplied by the germline J gene. The V call is TRBV7-2, the J call TRBJ2-2; 8 nucleotides match TRBD1. The germline CDR1 and CDR2 sequences are SGHTA and FQGNSA. The CDR3 consists of 14 residues. The CDR3 sequence: CASSYTGGNEKLFF. The covered CDR3 bases are TGTGCCAGCAGCTACACAGGGGGTAATGAAAAG.

With respect to this clone: The read ends 3 residues before the CDR3 terminus; that terminus is restored from the germline J gene. The chain employs TRBV14 and TRBJ2-1, with TRBD1 as a possible D gene (7 bases). V was pared by 2 bases and J by 4 bases, with 15 bases between. The CDR3 length is 16 residues. Germline CDR1 SGHDN, CDR2 FVKESK. The CDR3 here is CASSQSPGGLYNEQFF. Partial CDR3 DNA: TGTGCCAGCAGCCAATCACCAGGGGGGCTTTACAATGAG.

A remark on this clone: The CDR3 end is not reached by the read, which stops 3 residues before it; the germline J gene fills it in. V usage is TRBV19 and J usage is TRBJ1-2, with 7 bases that match TRBD1. This CDR3 comprises 15 residues. After removal of 7 bases from V and 0 bases from J, the junction contained 8 bases not matched to a gene. CDR1 LNHDA and CDR2 SQIVND come from the germline V gene (reference sequence). CDR3 bases read: TGTGCCAGTATCCCACAGGGGAGAGCTAACTATGGC. Protein sequence: CASIPQGRANYG. The full CDR3 protein reads CASIPQGRANYGYTF.

This clone is called medium-sized (0.01 to 0.1%) based on its frequency. The CDR3 is cut off 3 residues early in the read; its end comes from the germline J gene. J is TRBJ2-2 and V is TRBV20-1, with D possibly matching TRBD2 (6 bases). Germline V gene lookup returns CDR1 DFQATT and CDR2 SNEGSKA (reference sequence). V was clipped by 7 bases and J by 3 bases, with 9 bases between them. The CDR3 is 12 residues long. The CDR3 loop is CSVPGDTGELFF. The CDR3 DNA, read in part, is TGCAGTGTGCCGGGGGACACCGGGGAG.

With respect to this clone: Read sequence stops 3 residues before the CDR3 end, and the germline J gene provides the missing end. V is TRBV20-1 and J is TRBJ1-2; TRBD1 matches at 9 bases. Trimming removed 6 bases from V and 4 bases from J; junction bases left unmatched: 9. In germline, CDR1 is DFQATT, CDR2 SNEGSKA (reference sequence). The CDR3 extends over 14 amino acids. The chain's CDR3 is CSANPGTGRYGYTF. The part of the CDR3 DNA that was read is TGCAGTGCAAACCCCGGGACAGGGCGCTATGGC.

Details on this clone: Read data end 3 residues before the CDR3 end; the end is taken from the germline J gene. This chain joins TRBV6-2 or TRBV6-3 and TRBJ2-3; 7 bases match TRBD2. Germline V gene data show CDR1 as MNHEY and CDR2 as SVGEGT. CDR3 length equals 14 residues. V was pared by 7 bases and J by 6 bases, with 10 bases of the junction left unmatched. CDR3 DNA (partial): TGTGCCAGCACCGAGCGGTTCGGGGGGGATACG. Its protein is CASTERFGGDT. The whole CDR3 sequence is CASTERFGGDTQYF.

As regards this clone: Read sequence stops 3 residues before the CDR3 end, and the germline J gene provides the missing end. J is TRBJ1-3 and V is TRBV10-1, with no clear D. V lost 6 bases and J 8 bases, leaving 14 bases between the germline ends. Germline-derived CDR1 and CDR2 are WNHNN and SYGVQD (reference sequence). CDR3 size: 13 residues. The CDR3 reads CASSLSRSDTIYF. The DNA read from the CDR3 is TGCGCCAGCAGCCTGAGCCGAAGTGACACC.

Concerning this clone: The CDR3 is cut off 3 residues early in the read; its end comes from the germline J gene. The chain joins TRBV7-2 to TRBJ2-7; a weak D match, TRBD1 (6 bases). The CDR3 runs to 15 residues. Looked up from germline, CDR1 is SGHTA and CDR2 is FQGNSA. Trimming removed 5 bases from V and 1 base from J, with 15 bases in between. The CDR3 protein is CASSAFPRGSYEQYF. The CDR3 DNA, read in part, is TGTGCCAGCAGCGCCTTTCCCAGGGGATCCTACGAG.

Details on this clone: Coverage ceases 3 residues before the CDR3 finishes, and the germline J gene fills in the end. The chain uses TRBV18 and TRBJ2-4; TRBD1 is a possible D gene (5 bases). Germline CDR1 reads KGHSH; CDR2 reads LQKENI. This CDR3 has 14 residues. The CDR3 protein is CASSPPAGYYGQYF. The sequenced part of the CDR3 DNA is TGTGCCAGCTCACCACCCGCAGGGTACTATGGT.

On this clone itself: The CDR3 goes on 3 residues after the read ends, and that part is filled in from the germline J gene. This sequence joins TRBV6-2 or TRBV6-3 and TRBJ2-7; 9 positions match TRBD1. This CDR3 has 15 residues. Germline V gene data show CDR1 as MNHEY and CDR2 as SVGEGT. V trimming: 1 base; J trimming: 3 bases; junction bases outside the gene matches: 4. This chain's CDR3 is CASSYFVTGGYEQYF. CDR3 DNA, as far as it was read: TGTGCCAGCAGTTACTTTGTGACAGGGGGCTACGAG.

About this clone: The read terminates 3 residues before the CDR3 end, so the remaining end is supplied by the germline J gene. The chain joins TRBV7-9 to TRBJ2-3, with D possibly TRBD2 on 6 matching bases. Germline V lookup: CDR1 SEHNR, CDR2 FQNEAQ (reference sequence). The CDR3 extends over 14 amino acids. This chain's CDR3 is CASSQRLVGETQYF. Incomplete CDR3 DNA: TGTGCCAGCAGCCAAAGACTAGTTGGGGAGACG.